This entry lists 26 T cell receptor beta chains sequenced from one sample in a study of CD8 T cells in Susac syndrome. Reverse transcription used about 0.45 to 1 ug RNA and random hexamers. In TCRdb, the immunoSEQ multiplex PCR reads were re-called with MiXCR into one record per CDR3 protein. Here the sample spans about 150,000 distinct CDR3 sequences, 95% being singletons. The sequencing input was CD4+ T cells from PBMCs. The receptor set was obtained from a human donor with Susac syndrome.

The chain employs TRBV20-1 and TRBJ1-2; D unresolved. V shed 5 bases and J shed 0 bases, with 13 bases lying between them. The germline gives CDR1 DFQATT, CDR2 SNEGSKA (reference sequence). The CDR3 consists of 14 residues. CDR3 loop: CSASRQAANYGYTF. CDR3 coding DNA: TGCAGTGCTTCAAGACAAGCAGCTAACTATGGCTACACCTTC.

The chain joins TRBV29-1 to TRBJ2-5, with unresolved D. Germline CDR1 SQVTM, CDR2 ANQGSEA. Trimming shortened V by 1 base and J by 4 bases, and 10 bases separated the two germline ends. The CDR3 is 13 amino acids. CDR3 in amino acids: CSVEGPDGETQYF. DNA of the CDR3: TGCAGCGTTGAAGGTCCCGATGGAGAGACCCAGTACTTC. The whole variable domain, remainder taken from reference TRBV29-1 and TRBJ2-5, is SAVISQKPSRDICQRGTSLTIQCQVDSQVTMMFWYRQQPGQSLTLIATANQGSEATYESGFVIDKFPISRPNLTFSTLTVSNMSPEDSSIYLCSVEGPDGETQYFGPGTRLLVL.

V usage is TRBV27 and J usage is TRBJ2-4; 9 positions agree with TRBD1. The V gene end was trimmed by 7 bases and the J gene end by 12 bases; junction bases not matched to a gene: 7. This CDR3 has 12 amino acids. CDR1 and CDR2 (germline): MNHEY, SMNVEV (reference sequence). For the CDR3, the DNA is TGTGCCAGCACCACACAGGGGGCGCATCAGTACTTC. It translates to CASTTQGAHQYF.

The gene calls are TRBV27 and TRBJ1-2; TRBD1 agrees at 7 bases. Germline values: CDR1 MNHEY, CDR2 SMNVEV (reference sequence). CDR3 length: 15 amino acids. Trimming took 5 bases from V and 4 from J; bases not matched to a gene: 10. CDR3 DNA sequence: TGTGCCAGCAGTCCTCGACAGGGAGAGAGCTATGGCTACACCTTC. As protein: CASSPRQGESYGYTF.

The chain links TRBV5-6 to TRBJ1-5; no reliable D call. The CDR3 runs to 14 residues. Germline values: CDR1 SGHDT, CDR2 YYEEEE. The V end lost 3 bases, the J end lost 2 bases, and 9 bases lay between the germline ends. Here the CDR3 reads CASSWRGRNQPQHF. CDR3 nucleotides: TGTGCCAGCAGCTGGAGAGGGCGCAATCAGCCCCAGCATTTT.

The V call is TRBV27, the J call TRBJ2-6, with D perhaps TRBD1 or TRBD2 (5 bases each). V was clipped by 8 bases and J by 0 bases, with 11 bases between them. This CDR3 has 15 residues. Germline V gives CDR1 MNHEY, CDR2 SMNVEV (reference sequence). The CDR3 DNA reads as TGTGCCAGCGGGACCAGGCTCTCTGGGGCCAACGTCCTGACTTTC. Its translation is CASGTRLSGANVLTF.

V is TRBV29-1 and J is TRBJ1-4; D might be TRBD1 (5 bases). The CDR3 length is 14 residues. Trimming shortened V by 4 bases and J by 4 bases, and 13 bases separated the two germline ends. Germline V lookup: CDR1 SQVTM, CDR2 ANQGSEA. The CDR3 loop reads CSVVQEGINEKLFF. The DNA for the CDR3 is TGCAGCGTTGTTCAGGAGGGGATTAATGAAAAACTGTTTTTT.

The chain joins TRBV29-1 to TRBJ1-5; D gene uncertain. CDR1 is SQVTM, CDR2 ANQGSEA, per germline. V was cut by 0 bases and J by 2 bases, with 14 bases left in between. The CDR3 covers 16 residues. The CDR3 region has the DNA TGCAGCGTTGAAGACCCTATTGGTACGGGCAATCAGCCCCAGCATTTT. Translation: CSVEDPIGTGNQPQHF.

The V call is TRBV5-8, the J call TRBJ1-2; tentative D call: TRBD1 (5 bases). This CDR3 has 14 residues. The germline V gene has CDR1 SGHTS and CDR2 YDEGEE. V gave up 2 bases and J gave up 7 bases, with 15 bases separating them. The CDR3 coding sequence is TGTGCCAGCAGCTTTTCCGCAGGGATGGGTGGCTACACCTTC. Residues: CASSFSAGMGGYTF.

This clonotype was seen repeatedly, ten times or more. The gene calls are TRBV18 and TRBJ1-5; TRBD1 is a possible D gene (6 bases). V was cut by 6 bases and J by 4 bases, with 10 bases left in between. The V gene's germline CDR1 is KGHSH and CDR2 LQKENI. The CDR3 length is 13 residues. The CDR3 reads CASSPDRNQPQHF. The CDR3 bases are TGTGCCAGCTCCCCCGACAGGAATCAGCCCCAGCATTTT.

This CDR3 is CASSEIQWNEQFF. Here the CDR3 DNA reads TGTGCCAGCAGTGAGATTCAGTGGAATGAGCAGTTCTTC. This sequence joins TRBV2 and TRBJ2-1; no firm D call. The CDR3 is 13 amino acids. Germline CDR1 is SNHLY and CDR2 is FYNNEI. Trimming left V 3 bases short and J 7 bases short, with 10 bases between.

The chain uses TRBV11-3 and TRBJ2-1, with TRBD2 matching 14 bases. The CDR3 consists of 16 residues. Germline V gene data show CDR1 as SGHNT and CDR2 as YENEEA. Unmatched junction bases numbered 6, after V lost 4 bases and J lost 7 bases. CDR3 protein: CASSSATSGGVNEQFF. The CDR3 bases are TGTGCCAGCAGCTCTGCGACTAGCGGGGGGGTAAATGAGCAGTTCTTC.

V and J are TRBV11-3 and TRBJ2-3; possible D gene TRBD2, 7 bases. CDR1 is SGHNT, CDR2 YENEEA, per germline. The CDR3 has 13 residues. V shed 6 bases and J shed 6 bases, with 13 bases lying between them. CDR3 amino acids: CASRPRGADTQYF. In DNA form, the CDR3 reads TGTGCCAGCAGGCCCCGGGGGGCGGATACGCAGTATTTT.

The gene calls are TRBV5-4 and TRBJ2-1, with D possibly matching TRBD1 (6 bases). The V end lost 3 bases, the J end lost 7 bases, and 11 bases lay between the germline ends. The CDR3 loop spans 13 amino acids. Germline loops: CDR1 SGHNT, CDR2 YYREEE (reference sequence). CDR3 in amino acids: CASSSDSLNEQFF. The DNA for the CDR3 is TGTGCCAGCAGCTCGGACAGTTTAAATGAGCAGTTCTTC.

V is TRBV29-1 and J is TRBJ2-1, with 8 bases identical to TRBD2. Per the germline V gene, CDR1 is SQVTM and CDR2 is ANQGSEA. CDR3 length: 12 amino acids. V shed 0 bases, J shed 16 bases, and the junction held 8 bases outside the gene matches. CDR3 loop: CSVEDGGVTFFF. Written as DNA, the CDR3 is TGCAGCGTTGAAGACGGGGGGGTGACGTTTTTCTTC.

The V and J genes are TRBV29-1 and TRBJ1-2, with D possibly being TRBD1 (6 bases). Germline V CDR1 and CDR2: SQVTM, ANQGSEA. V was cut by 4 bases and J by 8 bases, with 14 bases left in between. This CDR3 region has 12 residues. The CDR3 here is CSVGDIVSGYTF. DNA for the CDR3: TGCAGCGTTGGGGACATCGTGTCGGGCTACACCTTC.

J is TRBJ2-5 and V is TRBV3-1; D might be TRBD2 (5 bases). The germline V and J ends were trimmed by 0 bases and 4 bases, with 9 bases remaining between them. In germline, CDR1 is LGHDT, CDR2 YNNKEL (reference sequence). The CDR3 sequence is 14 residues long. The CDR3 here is CASSQDLGGETQYF. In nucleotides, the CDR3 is TGTGCCAGCAGCCAAGATCTTGGAGGAGAGACCCAGTACTTC.

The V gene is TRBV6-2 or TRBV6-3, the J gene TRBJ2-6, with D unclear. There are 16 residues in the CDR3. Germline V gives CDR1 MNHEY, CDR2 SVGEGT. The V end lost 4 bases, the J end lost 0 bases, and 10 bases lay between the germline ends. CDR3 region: CASSSRQISGANVLTF. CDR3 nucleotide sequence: TGTGCCAGCAGTTCAAGACAAATCTCTGGGGCCAACGTCCTGACTTTC.

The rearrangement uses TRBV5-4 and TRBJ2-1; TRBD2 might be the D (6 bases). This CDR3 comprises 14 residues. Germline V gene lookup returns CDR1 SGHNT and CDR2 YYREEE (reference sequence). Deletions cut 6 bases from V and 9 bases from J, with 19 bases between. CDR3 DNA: TGTGCCAGCACCACACTAGCCGGGAATGGTGAGCAGTTCTTC. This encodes CASTTLAGNGEQFF.

The CDR3 DNA is TGTGCCAGCAGCCGGACAGGGGTGGCCTACGAGCAGTACTTC. This encodes CASSRTGVAYEQYF. The J gene is TRBJ2-7, the V gene TRBV4-2, with 9 bases that match TRBD1. After removal of 4 bases from V and 2 bases from J, the junction contained 3 bases not matched to a gene. CDR3 size: 14 residues. From germline, CDR1 is LGHNA and CDR2 YNFKEQ.

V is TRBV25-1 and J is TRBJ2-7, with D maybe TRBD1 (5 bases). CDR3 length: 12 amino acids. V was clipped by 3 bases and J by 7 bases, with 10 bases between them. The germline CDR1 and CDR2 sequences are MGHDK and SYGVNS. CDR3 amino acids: CASSDQGMEQYF. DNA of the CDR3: TGTGCCAGCAGTGACCAGGGTATGGAGCAGTACTTC.

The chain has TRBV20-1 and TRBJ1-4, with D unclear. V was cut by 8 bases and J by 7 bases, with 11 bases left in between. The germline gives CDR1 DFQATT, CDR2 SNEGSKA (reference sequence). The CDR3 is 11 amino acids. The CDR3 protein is CSTWAAEKLFF. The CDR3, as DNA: TGCAGTACGTGGGCGGCTGAAAAACTGTTTTTT.

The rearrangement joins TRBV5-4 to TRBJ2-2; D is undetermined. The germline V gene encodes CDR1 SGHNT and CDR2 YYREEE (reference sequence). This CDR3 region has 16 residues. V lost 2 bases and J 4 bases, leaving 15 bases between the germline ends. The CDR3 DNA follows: TGTGCCAGCAGCTTAGGATTCGGGTATGGCACCGGGGAGCTGTTTTTT. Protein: CASSLGFGYGTGELFF.

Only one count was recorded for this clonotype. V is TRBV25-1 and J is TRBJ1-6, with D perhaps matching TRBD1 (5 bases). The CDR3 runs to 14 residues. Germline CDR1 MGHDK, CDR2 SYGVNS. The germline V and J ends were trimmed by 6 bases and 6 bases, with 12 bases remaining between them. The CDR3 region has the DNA TGTGCCAGCAGCTCGGACATCTCTAATTCACCCCTCCACTTT. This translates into CASSSDISNSPLHF.

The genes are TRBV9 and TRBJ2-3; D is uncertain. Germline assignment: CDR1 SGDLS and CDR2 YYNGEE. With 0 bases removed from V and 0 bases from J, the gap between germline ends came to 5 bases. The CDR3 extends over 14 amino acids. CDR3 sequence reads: CASSVVSSTDTQYF. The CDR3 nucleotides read TGTGCCAGCAGCGTAGTCTCTAGCACAGATACGCAGTATTTT.

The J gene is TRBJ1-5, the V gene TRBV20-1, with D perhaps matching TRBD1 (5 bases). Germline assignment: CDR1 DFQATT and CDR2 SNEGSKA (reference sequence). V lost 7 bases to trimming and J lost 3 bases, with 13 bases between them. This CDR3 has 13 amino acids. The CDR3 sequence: CSGGQGVNQPQHF. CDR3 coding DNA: TGCAGTGGCGGGCAAGGGGTCAATCAGCCCCAGCATTTT.